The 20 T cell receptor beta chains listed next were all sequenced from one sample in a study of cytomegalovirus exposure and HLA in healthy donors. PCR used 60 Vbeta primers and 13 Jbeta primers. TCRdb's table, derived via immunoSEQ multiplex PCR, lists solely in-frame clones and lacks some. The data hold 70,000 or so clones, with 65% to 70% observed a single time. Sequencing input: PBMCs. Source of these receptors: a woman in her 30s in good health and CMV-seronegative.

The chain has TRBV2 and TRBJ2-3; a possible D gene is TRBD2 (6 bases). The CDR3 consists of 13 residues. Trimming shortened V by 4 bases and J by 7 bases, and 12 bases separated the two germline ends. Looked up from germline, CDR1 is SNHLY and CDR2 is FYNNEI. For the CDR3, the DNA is TGTGCCAGCAGTGTCGGGGGACGAAATACGCAGTATTTT. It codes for CASSVGGRNTQYF.

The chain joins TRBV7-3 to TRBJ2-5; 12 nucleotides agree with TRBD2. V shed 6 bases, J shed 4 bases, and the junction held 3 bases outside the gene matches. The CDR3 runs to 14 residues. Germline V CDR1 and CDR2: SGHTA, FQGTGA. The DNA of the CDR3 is TGTGCCAGCAGGGCTAGCGGGGGGGCAGAGACCCAGTACTTC. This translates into CASRASGGAETQYF.

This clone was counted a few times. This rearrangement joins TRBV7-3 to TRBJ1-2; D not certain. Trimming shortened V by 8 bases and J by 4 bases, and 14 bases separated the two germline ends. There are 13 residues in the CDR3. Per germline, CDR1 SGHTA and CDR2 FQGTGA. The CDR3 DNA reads TGTGCCAGCTCATCAGGTTTGAGCTATGGCTACACCTTC. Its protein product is CASSSGLSYGYTF.

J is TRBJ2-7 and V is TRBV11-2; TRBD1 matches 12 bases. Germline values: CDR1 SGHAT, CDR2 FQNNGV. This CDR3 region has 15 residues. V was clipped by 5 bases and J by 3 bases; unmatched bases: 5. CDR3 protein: CASSLGTGGFYEQYF. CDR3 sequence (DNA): TGTGCCAGCAGCCTCGGGACAGGGGGCTTCTACGAGCAGTACTTC. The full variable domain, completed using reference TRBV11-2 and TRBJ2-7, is EAGVAQSPRYKIIEKRQSVAFWCNPISGHATLYWYQQILGQGPKLLIQFQNNGVVDDSQLPKDRFSAERLKGVDSTLKIQPAKLEDSAVYLCASSLGTGGFYEQYFGPGTRLTVT.

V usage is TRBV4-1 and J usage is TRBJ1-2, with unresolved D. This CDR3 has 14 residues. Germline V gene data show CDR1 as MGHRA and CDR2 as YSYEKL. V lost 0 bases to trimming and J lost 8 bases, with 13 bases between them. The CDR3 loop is CASSQDNSFRGYTF. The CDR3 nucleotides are TGCGCCAGCAGCCAAGATAACAGCTTTAGAGGCTACACCTTC.

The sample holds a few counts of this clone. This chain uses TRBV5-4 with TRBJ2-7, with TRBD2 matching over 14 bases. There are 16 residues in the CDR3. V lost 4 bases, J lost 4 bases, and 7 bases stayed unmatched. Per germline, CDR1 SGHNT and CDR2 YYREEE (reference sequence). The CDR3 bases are TGTGCCAGCAGCCCAGGGACTAGCGGGGGCCGATACGAGCAGTACTTC. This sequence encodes CASSPGTSGGRYEQYF. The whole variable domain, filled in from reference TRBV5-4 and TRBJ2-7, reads ETGVTQSPTHLIKTRGQQVTLRCSSQSGHNTVSWYQQALGQGPQFIFQYYREEENGRGNFPPRFSGLQFPNYSSELNVNALELDDSALYLCASSPGTSGGRYEQYFGPGTRLTVT.

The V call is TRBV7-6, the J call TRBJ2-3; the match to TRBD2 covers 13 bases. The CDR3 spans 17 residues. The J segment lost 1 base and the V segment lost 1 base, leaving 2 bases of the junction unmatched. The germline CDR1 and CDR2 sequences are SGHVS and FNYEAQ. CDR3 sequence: CASSLGTSGGRTDTQYF. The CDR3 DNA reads TGTGCCAGCAGCTTAGGGACTAGCGGGGGTCGCACAGATACGCAGTATTTT.

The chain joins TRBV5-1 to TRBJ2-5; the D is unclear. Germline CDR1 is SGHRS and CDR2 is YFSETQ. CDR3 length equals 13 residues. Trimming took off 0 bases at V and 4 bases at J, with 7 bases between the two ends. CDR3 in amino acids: CASSLGWAETQYF. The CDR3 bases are TGCGCCAGCAGCTTGGGTTGGGCAGAGACCCAGTACTTC.

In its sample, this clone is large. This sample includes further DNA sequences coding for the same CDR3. CDR3 sequence (DNA): TGTGCCTGGTCCGCAGGGGTTTGGGCTGAAGCTTTCTTT. Amino acids: CAWSAGVWAEAFF. V is TRBV30 and J is TRBJ1-1; D is perhaps TRBD1 (6 bases). Germline values: CDR1 GTSNPN, CDR2 SVGIG (reference sequence). V lost 5 bases and J 6 bases, leaving 16 bases between the germline ends. The CDR3 is 13 residues long.

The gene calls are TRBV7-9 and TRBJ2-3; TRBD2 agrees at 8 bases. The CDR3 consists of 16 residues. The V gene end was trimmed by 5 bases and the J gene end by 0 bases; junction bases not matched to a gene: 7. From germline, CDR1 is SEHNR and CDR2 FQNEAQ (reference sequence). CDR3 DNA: TGTGCCAGCAGCCAAATACTAGCGGCTAGCACAGATACGCAGTATTTT. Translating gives CASSQILAASTDTQYF.

The CDR3 DNA is TGTGCCAGCAGCCGAGACAATAACTATGGCTACACCTTC. Translated, it gives CASSRDNNYGYTF. V usage is TRBV13 and J usage is TRBJ1-2; D is ambiguous. CDR1 and CDR2 from the germline V gene are PRHDT and FYEKMQ (reference sequence). The V end was cut by 5 bases, the J end by 1 base, with 8 bases between. The CDR3 spans 13 residues. Combining the CDR3 with reference TRBV13 and TRBJ1-2 gives the whole variable domain AAGVIQSPRHLIKEKRETATLKCYPIPRHDTVYWYQQGPGQDPQFLISFYEKMQSDKGSIPDRFSAQQFSDYHSELNMSSLELGDSALYFCASSRDNNYGYTFGSGTRLTVV.

The CDR3 sequence: CASRGLTPTHSNQPQHF. CDR3 nucleotide sequence: TGTGCCAGCAGAGGACTAACCCCCACCCATAGCAATCAGCCCCAGCATTTT. The genes are TRBV6-4 and TRBJ1-5, with unresolved D. Per germline, CDR1 MRHNA and CDR2 SNTAGT. V shed 6 bases and J shed 0 bases, with 18 bases lying between them. The CDR3 has 17 residues.

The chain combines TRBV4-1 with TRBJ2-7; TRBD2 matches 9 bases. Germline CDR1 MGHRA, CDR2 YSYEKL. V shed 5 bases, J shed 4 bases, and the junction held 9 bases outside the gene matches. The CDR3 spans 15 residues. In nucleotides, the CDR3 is TGCGCCAGCAGCTCGCTCCTAGCGGGGAGTTACGAGCAGTACTTC. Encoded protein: CASSSLLAGSYEQYF.

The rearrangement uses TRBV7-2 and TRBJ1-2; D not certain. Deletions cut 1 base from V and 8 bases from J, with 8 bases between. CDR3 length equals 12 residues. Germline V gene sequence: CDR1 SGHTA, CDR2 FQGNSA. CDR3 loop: CASSLDSYGYTF. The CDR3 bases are TGTGCCAGCAGCTTAGACAGTTACGGCTACACCTTC. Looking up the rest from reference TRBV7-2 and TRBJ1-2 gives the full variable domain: GAGVSQSPSNKVTEKGKDVELRCDPISGHTALYWYRQSLGQGLEFLIYFQGNSAPDKSGLPSDRFSAERTGGSVSTLTIQRTQQEDSAVYLCASSLDSYGYTFGSGTRLTVV.

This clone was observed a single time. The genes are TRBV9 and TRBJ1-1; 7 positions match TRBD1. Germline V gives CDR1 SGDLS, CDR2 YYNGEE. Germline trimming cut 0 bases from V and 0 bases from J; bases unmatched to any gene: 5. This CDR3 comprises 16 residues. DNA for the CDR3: TGTGCCAGCAGCGTAGAGGGGGCTCAATTGAACACTGAAGCTTTCTTT. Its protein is CASSVEGAQLNTEAFF.

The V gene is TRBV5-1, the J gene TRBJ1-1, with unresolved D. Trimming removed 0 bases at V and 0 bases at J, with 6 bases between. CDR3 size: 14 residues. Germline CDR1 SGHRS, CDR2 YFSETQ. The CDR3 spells CASSLDSLNTEAFF. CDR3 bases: TGCGCCAGCAGCTTGGACAGTTTGAACACTGAAGCTTTCTTT.

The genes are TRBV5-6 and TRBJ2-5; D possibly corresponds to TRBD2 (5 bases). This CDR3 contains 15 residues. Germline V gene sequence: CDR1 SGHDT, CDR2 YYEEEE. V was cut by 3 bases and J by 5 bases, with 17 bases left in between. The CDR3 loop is CASSSYLTTLETQYF. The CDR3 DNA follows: TGTGCCAGCAGCTCCTATCTGACTACTCTCGAGACCCAGTACTTC.

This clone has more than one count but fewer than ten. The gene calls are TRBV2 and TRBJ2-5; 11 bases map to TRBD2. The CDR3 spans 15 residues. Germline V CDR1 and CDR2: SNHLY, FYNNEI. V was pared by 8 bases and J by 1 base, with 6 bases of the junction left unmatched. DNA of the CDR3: TGTGCCAGCGTTTCGCTAGCGGGGGGCCAAGAGACCCAGTACTTC. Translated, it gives CASVSLAGGQETQYF.

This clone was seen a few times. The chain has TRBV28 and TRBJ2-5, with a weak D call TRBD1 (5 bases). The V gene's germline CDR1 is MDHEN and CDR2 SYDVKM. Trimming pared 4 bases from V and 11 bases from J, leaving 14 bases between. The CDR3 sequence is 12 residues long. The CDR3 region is CASSSGPKEQYF. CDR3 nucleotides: TGTGCCAGCAGTTCAGGGCCCAAGGAGCAGTACTTC.

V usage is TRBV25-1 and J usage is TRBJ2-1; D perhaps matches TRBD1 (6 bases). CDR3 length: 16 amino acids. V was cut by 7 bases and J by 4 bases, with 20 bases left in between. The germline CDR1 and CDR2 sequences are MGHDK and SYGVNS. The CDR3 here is CASTRTGGGFYNEQFF. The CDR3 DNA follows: TGTGCCAGCACTCGGACTGGGGGCGGGTTTTACAATGAGCAGTTCTTC.